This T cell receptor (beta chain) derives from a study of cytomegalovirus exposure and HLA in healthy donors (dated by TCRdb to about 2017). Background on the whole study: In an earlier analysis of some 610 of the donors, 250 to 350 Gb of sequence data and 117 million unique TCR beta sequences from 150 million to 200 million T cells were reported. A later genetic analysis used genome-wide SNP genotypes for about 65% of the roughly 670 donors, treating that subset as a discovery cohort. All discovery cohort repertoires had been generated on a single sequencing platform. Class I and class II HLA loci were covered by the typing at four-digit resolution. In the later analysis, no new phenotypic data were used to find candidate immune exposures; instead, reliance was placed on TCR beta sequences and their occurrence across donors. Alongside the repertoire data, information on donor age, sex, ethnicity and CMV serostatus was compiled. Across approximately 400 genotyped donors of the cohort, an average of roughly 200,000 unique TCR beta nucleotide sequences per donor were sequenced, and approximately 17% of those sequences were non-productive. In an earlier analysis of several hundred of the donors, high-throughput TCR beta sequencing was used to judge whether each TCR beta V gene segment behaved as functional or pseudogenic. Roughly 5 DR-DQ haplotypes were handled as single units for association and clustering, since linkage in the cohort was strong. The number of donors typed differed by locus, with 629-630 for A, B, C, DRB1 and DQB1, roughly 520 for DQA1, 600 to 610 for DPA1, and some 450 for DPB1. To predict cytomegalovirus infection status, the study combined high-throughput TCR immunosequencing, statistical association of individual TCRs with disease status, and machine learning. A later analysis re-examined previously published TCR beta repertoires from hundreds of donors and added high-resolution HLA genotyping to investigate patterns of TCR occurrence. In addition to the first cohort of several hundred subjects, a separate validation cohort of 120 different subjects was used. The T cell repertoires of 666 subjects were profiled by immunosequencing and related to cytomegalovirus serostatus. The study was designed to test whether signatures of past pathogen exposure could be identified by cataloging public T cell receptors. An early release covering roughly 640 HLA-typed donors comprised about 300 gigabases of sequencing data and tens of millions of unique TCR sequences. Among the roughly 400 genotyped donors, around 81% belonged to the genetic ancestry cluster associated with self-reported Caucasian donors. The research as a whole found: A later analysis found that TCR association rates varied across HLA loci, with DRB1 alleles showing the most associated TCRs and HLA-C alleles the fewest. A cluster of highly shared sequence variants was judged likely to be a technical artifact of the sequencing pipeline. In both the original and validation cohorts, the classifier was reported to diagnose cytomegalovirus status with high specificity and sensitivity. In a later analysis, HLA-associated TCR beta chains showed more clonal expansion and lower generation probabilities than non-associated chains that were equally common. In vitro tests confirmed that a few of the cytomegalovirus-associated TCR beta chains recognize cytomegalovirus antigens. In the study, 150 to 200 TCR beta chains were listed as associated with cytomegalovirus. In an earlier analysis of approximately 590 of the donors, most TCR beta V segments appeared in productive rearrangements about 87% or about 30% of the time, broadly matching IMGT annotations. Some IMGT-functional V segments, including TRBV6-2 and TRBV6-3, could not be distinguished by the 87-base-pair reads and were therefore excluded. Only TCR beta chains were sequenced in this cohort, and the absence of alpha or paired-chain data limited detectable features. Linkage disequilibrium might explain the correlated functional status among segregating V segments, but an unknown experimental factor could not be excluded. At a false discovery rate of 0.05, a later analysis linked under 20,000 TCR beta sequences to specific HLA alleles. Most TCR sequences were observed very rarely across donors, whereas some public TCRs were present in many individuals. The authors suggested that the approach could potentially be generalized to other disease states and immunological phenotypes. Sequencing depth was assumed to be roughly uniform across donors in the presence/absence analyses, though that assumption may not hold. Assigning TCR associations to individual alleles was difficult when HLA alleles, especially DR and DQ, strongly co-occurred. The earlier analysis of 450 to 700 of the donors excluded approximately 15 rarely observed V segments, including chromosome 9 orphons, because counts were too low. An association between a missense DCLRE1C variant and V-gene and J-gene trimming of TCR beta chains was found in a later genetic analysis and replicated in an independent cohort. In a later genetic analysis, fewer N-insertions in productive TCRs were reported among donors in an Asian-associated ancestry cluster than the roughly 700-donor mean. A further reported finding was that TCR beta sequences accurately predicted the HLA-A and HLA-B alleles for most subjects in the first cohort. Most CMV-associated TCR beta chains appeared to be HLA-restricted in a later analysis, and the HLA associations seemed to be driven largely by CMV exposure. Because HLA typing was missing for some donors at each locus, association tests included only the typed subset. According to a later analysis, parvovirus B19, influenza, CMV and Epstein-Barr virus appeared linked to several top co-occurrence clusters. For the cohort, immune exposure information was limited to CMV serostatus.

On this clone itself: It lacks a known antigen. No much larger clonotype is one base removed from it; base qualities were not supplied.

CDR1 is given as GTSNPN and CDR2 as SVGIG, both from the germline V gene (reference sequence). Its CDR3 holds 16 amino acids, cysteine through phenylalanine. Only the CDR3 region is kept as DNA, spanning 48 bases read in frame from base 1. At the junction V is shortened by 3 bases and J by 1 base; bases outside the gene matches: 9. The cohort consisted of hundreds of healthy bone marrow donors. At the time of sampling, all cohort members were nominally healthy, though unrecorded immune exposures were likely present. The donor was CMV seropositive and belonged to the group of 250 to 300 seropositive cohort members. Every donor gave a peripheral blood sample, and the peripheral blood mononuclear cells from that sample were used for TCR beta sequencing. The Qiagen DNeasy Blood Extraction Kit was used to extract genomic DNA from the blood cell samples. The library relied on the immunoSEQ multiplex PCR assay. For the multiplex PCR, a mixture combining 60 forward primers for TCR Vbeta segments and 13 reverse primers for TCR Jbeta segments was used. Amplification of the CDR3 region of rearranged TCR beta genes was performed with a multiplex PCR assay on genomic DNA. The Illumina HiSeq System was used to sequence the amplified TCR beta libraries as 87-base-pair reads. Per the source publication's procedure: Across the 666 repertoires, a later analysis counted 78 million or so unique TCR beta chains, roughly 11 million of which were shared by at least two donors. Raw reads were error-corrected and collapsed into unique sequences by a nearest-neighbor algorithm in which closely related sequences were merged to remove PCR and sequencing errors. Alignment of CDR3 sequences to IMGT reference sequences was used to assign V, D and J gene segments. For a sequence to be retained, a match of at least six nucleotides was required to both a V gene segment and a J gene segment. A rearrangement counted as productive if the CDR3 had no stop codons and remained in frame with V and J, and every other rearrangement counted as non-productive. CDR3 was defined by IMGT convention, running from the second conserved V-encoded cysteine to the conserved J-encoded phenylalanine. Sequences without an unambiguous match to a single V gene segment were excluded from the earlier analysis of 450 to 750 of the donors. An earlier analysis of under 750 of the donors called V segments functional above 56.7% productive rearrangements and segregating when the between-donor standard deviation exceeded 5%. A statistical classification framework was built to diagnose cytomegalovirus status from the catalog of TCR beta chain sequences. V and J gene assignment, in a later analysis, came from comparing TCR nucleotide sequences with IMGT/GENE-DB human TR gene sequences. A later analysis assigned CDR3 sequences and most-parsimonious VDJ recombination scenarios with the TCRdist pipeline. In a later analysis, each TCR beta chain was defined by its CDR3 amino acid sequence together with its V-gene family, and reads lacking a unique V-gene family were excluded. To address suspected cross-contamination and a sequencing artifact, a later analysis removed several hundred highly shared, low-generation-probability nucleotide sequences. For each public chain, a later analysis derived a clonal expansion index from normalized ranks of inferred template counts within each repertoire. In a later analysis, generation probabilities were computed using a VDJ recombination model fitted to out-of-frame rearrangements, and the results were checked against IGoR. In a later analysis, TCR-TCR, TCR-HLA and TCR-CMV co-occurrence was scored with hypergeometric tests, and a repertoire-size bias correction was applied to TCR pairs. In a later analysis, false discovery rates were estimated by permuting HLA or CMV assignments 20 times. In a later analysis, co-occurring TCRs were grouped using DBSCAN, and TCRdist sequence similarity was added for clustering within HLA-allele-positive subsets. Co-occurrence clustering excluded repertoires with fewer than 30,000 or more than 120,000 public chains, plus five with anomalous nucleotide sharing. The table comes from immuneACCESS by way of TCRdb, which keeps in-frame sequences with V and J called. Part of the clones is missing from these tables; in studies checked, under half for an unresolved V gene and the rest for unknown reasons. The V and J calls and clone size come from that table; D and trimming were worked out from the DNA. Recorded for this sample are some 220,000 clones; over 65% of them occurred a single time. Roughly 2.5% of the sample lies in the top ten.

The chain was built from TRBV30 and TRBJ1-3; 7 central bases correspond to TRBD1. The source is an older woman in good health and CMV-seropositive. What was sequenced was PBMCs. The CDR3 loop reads CAWSKTGFWSGNTIYF. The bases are TGTGCCTGGAGCAAGACAGGGTTCTGGTCTGGAAACACCATATATTTT.